This T cell receptor beta chain was identified during a study of blood T cell repertoires in COVID-19. Looking at the study overall: Sites across the United States, Italy and Spain contributed samples from acute and convalescent COVID-19. Sources were T cells, B-cell-depleted T cells, or PBMCs; the material itself was cDNA or gDNA.

V lost 4 bases and J lost 6; bases outside the gene matches: 6. The length of the CDR3 is 15 residues. Germline V gene sequence: CDR1 SGHVS, CDR2 FNYEAQ. Methods used by the authors: Amplifying reference gene primers gave estimates of nucleated cell counts. Assay: immunoSEQ multiplex PCR; the TCRdb copy retains only in-frame clones and omits some. The DNA was the basis for D and trimming; V, J and clone size are from that table. The sample carries 350,000 to 450,000 clones, less than 90% recorded once. The chain couples TRBV7-6 to TRBJ2-1, with 10 positions matching TRBD2. The sample was peripheral blood. This clonotype was obtained from an older woman with COVID-19, enrolled during active disease. CDR3: CASSSLAGSFNEQFF. The CDR3 coding sequence is TGTGCCAGCAGCTCACTAGCGGGGTCTTTCAATGAGCAGTTCTTC.